The clone carrying this T cell receptor (beta chain) occurred many times. The antigen remains unidentified. Germline CDR1 is SQVTM and CDR2 is ANQGSEA. The germline V and J ends were trimmed by 6 bases and 2 bases, with 19 bases remaining between them. This CDR3 is built from 15 residues. This record comes from a study of CD8+CD57+ T cells in acquired aplastic anemia. About the study: Each DNA sample taken from sorted CD4+ and CD8+ cells came to around 2.9 ug on average. Findings and caveats of the study: Patients and controls shared some 30 CD8+ CDR3 sequences, highly expressed in patients.

CDR3 and TCR beta VDJ profiling relied on genomic DNA as the template. Each CDR3 protein gets one entry after TCRdb re-called the reads with MiXCR. The sample holds around 430,000 distinct CDR3 sequences; roughly a third are singletons and the top ten take roughly 0.89%. The sequenced patients had an expansion of CD8+CD57+ cells seen by flow cytometry. The diagnosis in all patients was severe acquired aplastic anemia. Untreated patients provided the blood samples, with no therapy given before sampling. V gene TRBV29-1 combines with J gene TRBJ2-5; D may be TRBD2 (5 bases). The TCR comes from a human donor with aplastic anemia. Sequencing was carried out using sorted CD4+, CD8+, or CD8+CD57+ T cells (not recorded which) from PBMCs. CDR3: CSVTLEAEVQETQYF. CDR3 in DNA: TGCAGCGTCACCCTGGAAGCGGAGGTGCAAGAGACCCAGTACTTC.